These 21 T cell receptor beta chains share one sample of origin, sequenced in a study of T cell responses to AZD1222 COVID-19 vaccine. Produced via immunoSEQ multiplex PCR; TCRdb's table is partial and in-frame only. There are 110,000 or so clones in the sample; about 82% occur only once, and approximately 16% lies in the top ten. This sample comprised peripheral blood, obtained 28 days after the second AZD1222 dose. Receptors were obtained from an adult who received the AZD1222 COVID-19 vaccine.

The chain joins TRBV24-1 to TRBJ1-4, with 8 positions matching TRBD1. Losses at the gene ends were 6 bases for V and 0 bases for J; bases not matched to a gene: 5. Germline V gene sequence: CDR1 KGHDR, CDR2 SFDVKD. The CDR3 runs to 16 residues. CDR3: CATSQGTGATNEKLFF. The CDR3 nucleotides are TGTGCCACCAGTCAAGGGACAGGAGCAACTAATGAAAAACTGTTTTTT.

J is TRBJ2-1 and V is TRBV19; TRBD2 matches 7 bases. CDR3 length: 17 amino acids. Germline CDR1 is LNHDA and CDR2 is SQIVND (reference sequence). Germline trimming cut 5 bases from V and 4 bases from J; bases unmatched to any gene: 14. CDR3 residues: CASSALRDLAAYNEQFF. CDR3 nucleotides: TGTGCCAGTAGTGCCCTCAGGGACCTAGCGGCATACAATGAGCAGTTCTTC.

The V and J genes are TRBV5-6 and TRBJ1-6, with 8 bases aligning to TRBD1. CDR1 and CDR2 (germline): SGHDT, YYEEEE. This CDR3 is 11 amino acids long. After removal of 4 bases from V and 15 bases from J, the junction contained 3 bases not matched to a gene. The CDR3 nucleotides are TGTGCCAGCAGCGGACAGGGACACCTCCACTTT. It specifies CASSGQGHLHF.

The chain joins TRBV25-1 to TRBJ1-4, with unresolved D. The CDR3 runs to 17 residues. V shed 0 bases and J shed 5 bases, with 16 bases lying between them. CDR1 is MGHDK, CDR2 SYGVNS, per germline. The DNA for the CDR3 is TGTGCCAGCAGTGAATACCCCCCGGGCAGCAGCAATGAAAAACTGTTTTTT. Residues: CASSEYPPGSSNEKLFF.

This chain links TRBV21-1 with TRBJ2-3. TRBV21-1 is a pseudogene. The CDR3 covers 15 residues. DNA for the CDR3: TGTGCCAGCAGCAATCCAGTCCGAAGGACAGATACGCAGTATTTT. Encoded protein: CASSNPVRRTDTQYF.

This chain joins TRBV19 and TRBJ2-4; D gene ambiguous. The CDR3 runs 18 residues. The germline gives CDR1 LNHDA, CDR2 SQIVND (reference sequence). Trimming removed 1 base at V and 0 bases at J, with 16 bases between. The CDR3 sequence is CASSIVRIGGLAKNIQYF. The DNA for the CDR3 is TGTGCCAGTAGTATAGTGAGGATCGGCGGATTAGCCAAAAACATTCAGTACTTC. The entire variable domain, with the rest obtained from reference TRBV19 and TRBJ2-4, is as follows: DGGITQSPKYLFRKEGQNVTLSCEQNLNHDAMYWYRQDPGQGLRLIYYSQIVNDFQKGDIAEGYSVSREKKESFPLTVTSAQKNPTAFYLCASSIVRIGGLAKNIQYFGAGTRLSVL.

This chain joins TRBV10-3 and TRBJ1-1; D might be TRBD1 (6 bases). V was trimmed by 3 bases and J by 2 bases, leaving 10 bases between them. Looked up from germline, CDR1 is ENHRY and CDR2 is SYGVKD. The CDR3 has 14 amino acids. CDR3 sequence: CAISDRDTNTEAFF. CDR3 coding DNA: TGTGCCATCAGTGACCGGGACACTAACACTGAAGCTTTCTTT.

This chain uses TRBV5-1 with TRBJ2-7, with D perhaps matching TRBD1 (5 bases). The CDR3 runs 13 residues. The germline V gene encodes CDR1 SGHRS and CDR2 YFSETQ. V lost 4 bases and J 3 bases, leaving 11 bases between the germline ends. CDR3 region: CASSKEQDYEQYF. Here the CDR3 DNA reads TGCGCCAGCAGCAAGGAACAGGACTACGAGCAGTACTTC.

This clone was recorded a few times. The chain recombines TRBV7-9 with TRBJ2-7, with D possibly matching TRBD2 (5 bases). The CDR3 has 13 amino acids. The V end was cut by 6 bases, the J end by 2 bases, with 11 bases between. Per germline, CDR1 SEHNR and CDR2 FQNEAQ (reference sequence). Written as DNA, the CDR3 is TGTGCCAGCAGGGCGGACTCTCCCTACGAGCAGTACTTC. This sequence encodes CASRADSPYEQYF.

The chain combines TRBV9 with TRBJ1-2, with TRBD1 matching over 7 bases. This CDR3 is 13 amino acids long. The V gene end was trimmed by 3 bases and the J gene end by 6 bases; junction bases not matched to a gene: 5. Germline lookup yields CDR1 SGDLS and CDR2 YYNGEE. CDR3 protein: CASSARQGDGYTF. The DNA for the CDR3 is TGTGCCAGCAGCGCCCGACAGGGAGATGGCTACACCTTC.

The chain recombines TRBV5-1 with TRBJ1-1, with a weak D call TRBD1 (6 bases). V was trimmed by 0 bases and J by 3 bases, leaving 18 bases between them. The CDR3 totals 17 residues. The germline CDR1 and CDR2 sequences are SGHRS and YFSETQ. The CDR3 DNA reads as TGCGCCAGCAGCTTGGTTGTGACAGGAGGCTTCTACACTGAAGCTTTCTTT. Residues: CASSLVVTGGFYTEAFF.

V and J are TRBV5-1 and TRBJ1-1, with a possible D match to TRBD1 (5 bases). V lost 0 bases, J lost 6 bases, and 9 bases lay in between. CDR3 size: 13 residues. CDR1 SGHRS and CDR2 YFSETQ come from the germline V gene. The CDR3 DNA is TGCGCCAGCAGCTTGGCAGGGACCCCTGAAGCTTTCTTT. Translation gives CASSLAGTPEAFF.

V usage is TRBV23-1 and J usage is TRBJ1-5; the D is unclear. TRBV23-1 is flagged as an ORF with uncertain function. This CDR3 has 15 amino acids. Deletions cut 7 bases from V and 0 bases from J, with 13 bases between. The CDR3 is CASIRRHYSNQPQHF. The CDR3 DNA sequence: TGCGCCAGCATCCGAAGACATTATAGCAATCAGCCCCAGCATTTT.

This chain uses TRBV6-5 with TRBJ1-5; TRBD1 agrees at 9 bases. Per germline, CDR1 MNHEY and CDR2 SVGAGI. Trimming removed 6 bases from V and 6 bases from J; junction bases left unmatched: 3. CDR3 length equals 13 residues. DNA for the CDR3: TGTGCCAGCAGGGACAGGGGAGGTCAGCCCCAGCATTTT. It encodes CASRDRGGQPQHF.

The gene calls are TRBV9 and TRBJ2-1; TRBD1 matches 7 bases. Trimming at V came to 3 bases and at J to 4 bases, leaving 13 bases not matched to a gene. CDR1 and CDR2 from the germline V gene are SGDLS and YYNGEE. The length of the CDR3 is 17 residues. The chain's CDR3 is CASSESSGTAAYNEQFF. CDR3 DNA sequence: TGTGCCAGCAGCGAGTCCTCCGGGACAGCCGCGTACAATGAGCAGTTCTTC.

The CDR3 spells CASSLDGQAAATDTQYF. CDR3 nucleotide sequence: TGTGCCAGCAGCTTAGATGGGCAAGCGGCAGCAACAGATACGCAGTATTTT. The chain is built from TRBV11-2 and TRBJ2-3; tentatively, D is TRBD2 (5 bases). Germline loops: CDR1 SGHAT, CDR2 FQNNGV. Trimming shortened V by 0 bases and J by 3 bases, and 16 bases separated the two germline ends. This CDR3 has 17 residues.

V and J are TRBV20-1 and TRBJ2-5; perhaps TRBD2 as D (5 bases). From germline, CDR1 is DFQATT and CDR2 SNEGSKA (reference sequence). V dropped 7 bases and J dropped 9 bases, with 12 bases sitting between them. There are 10 residues in the CDR3. The CDR3 loop is CSGWVGAQYF. In DNA form, the CDR3 reads TGCAGTGGGTGGGTCGGGGCCCAGTACTTC.

The chain joins TRBV7-2 to TRBJ2-2, with 7 bases that match TRBD2. With V trimmed by 4 bases and J by 4 bases, 6 bases remained unmatched. Germline-derived CDR1 and CDR2 are SGHTA and FQGNSA. CDR3 length equals 15 residues. CDR3 bases: TGTGCCAGCAGCTCTAGCGGTTGGGGCACCGGGGAGCTGTTTTTT. This sequence encodes CASSSSGWGTGELFF. The full variable domain, in which reference TRBV7-2 and TRBJ2-2 provide the parts outside the CDR3, is GAGVSQSPSNKVTEKGKDVELRCDPISGHTALYWYRQSLGQGLEFLIYFQGNSAPDKSGLPSDRFSAERTGGSVSTLTIQRTQQEDSAVYLCASSSSGWGTGELFFGEGSRLTVL.

The V gene is TRBV7-6, the J gene TRBJ2-1, with D possibly being TRBD2 (5 bases). From germline, CDR1 is SGHVS and CDR2 FNYEAQ. The CDR3 runs 15 residues. The ends were cut back, 2 bases at V and 5 bases at J, with 13 bases in the middle. The CDR3 sequence is CASSLHRLANNEQFF. The CDR3 DNA reads as TGTGCCAGCAGCTTACATCGTCTAGCTAACAATGAGCAGTTCTTC.

The gene calls are TRBV6-5 and TRBJ1-1; a weak D match, TRBD1 (6 bases). Germline V gene sequence: CDR1 MNHEY, CDR2 SVGAGI. V was trimmed by 5 bases and J by 4 bases, leaving 11 bases between them. CDR3 length: 13 residues. CDR3 DNA: TGTGCCAGCAGTAACGGAGGGGGCACTGAAGCTTTCTTT. It is translated as CASSNGGGTEAFF.

The chain uses TRBV5-4 and TRBJ2-3, with 8 bases lining up with TRBD1. The germline gives CDR1 SGHNT, CDR2 YYREEE (reference sequence). The CDR3 loop spans 15 amino acids. V dropped 2 bases and J dropped 0; count of bases not matched to a gene: 2. The CDR3 region has the DNA TGTGCCAGCAGCTTACGGACAGGGAGCACAGATACGCAGTATTTT. It codes for CASSLRTGSTDTQYF.